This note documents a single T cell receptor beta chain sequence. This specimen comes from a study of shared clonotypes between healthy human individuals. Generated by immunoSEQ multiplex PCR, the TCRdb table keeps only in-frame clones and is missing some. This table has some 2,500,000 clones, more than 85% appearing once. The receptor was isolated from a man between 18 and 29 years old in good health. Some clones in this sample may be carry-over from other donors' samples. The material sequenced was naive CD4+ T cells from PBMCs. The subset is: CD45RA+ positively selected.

The CDR3: CASSSFGANTGELFF. As DNA, the CDR3 is TGTGCCAGCAGCTCTTTCGGAGCGAACACCGGGGAGCTGTTTTTT. The gene calls are TRBV7-8 and TRBJ2-2; D is ambiguous. The CDR3 has 15 residues. Germline V gene lookup returns CDR1 SGHVS and CDR2 FQNEAQ. V was trimmed by 4 bases and J by 0 bases, leaving 9 bases between them.